The 32 T cell receptor beta chains below come from one sample, sequenced in a study of low-dose radiotherapy and immunotherapy resistance in tumors. The time point is: before trial treatment. TRAV and TRBV primers primed cDNA for both TCRalpha and TCRbeta. TCR amplification ran roughly 20 PCR cycles using constant-region and V-primer adapter primers. MiXCR, run by TCRdb on the reads, gives a single entry per CDR3 protein. This table holds over 55,000 distinct CDR3 sequences, roughly 31% found once. The sample consisted of PBMCs, taken before treatment. The receptors originated from a female donor with ovarian cancer.

The table lists this clonotype with a few counts. This chain uses TRBV28 with TRBJ2-1, with a tentative D call TRBD1 (6 bases). This CDR3 has 16 amino acids. The germline V and J ends were trimmed by 7 bases and 4 bases, with 20 bases remaining between them. CDR1 is MDHEN, CDR2 SYDVKM, per germline. This CDR3 reads CASTLPTGHGYNEQFF. The CDR3 bases are TGTGCCAGCACCCTCCCTACAGGGCACGGATACAATGAGCAGTTCTTC. Full variable domain (remainder filled in from reference TRBV28 and TRBJ2-1): DVKVTQSSRYLVKRTGEKVFLECVQDMDHENMFWYRQDPGLGLRLIYFSYDVKMKEKGDIPEGYSVSREKKERFSLILESASTNQTSMYLCASTLPTGHGYNEQFFGPGTRLTVL.

The chain recombines TRBV20-1 with TRBJ2-7, with D perhaps TRBD2 (6 bases). The germline V gene has CDR1 DFQATT and CDR2 SNEGSKA (reference sequence). CDR3 length: 12 residues. Trimming removed 3 bases from V and 7 bases from J, with 13 bases in between. The CDR3 sequence: CSASFRAGEQYF. The CDR3 nucleotides read TGCAGTGCTAGTTTCAGGGCGGGGGAGCAGTACTTC.

J is TRBJ2-1 and V is TRBV2; 8 bases are shared with TRBD2. CDR1 is SNHLY and CDR2 is FYNNEI in the germline V gene. Trimming cost V 7 bases and J 5 bases; bases outside gene matches: 7. The CDR3 sequence is 14 residues long. The CDR3, as DNA: TGTGCCAGCACGGCGGGAGGTAATGACAATGAGCAGTTCTTC. This encodes CASTAGGNDNEQFF.

Ten or more counts support this clonotype. The chain employs TRBV20-1 and TRBJ2-3, with 9 bases aligning to TRBD2. Per the germline V gene, CDR1 is DFQATT and CDR2 is SNEGSKA (reference sequence). This CDR3 region has 15 residues. V trimming: 0 bases; J trimming: 0 bases; junction bases outside the gene matches: 1. Written as DNA, the CDR3 is TGCAGTGCTAGAGATAGCGGGGGTAGCACAGATACGCAGTATTTT. Protein product: CSARDSGGSTDTQYF.

This clonotype has only a few counts. This chain joins TRBV6-2 or TRBV6-3 and TRBJ1-5, with D maybe TRBD1 (6 bases). The CDR3 length is 14 residues. Trimming removed 4 bases from V and 9 bases from J, with 16 bases in between. Germline CDR1 is MNHEY and CDR2 is SVGEGT. CDR3 region: CASSSPGGIGPQHF. The CDR3 DNA follows: TGTGCCAGCAGTTCTCCGGGGGGCATAGGGCCCCAGCATTTT.

This clonotype occurred many times. V and J are TRBV27 and TRBJ2-3; TRBD2 is a possible D gene (6 bases). V lost 1 base, J lost 12 bases, and 14 bases lay in between. The germline CDR1 and CDR2 sequences are MNHEY and SMNVEV (reference sequence). This CDR3 spans 13 amino acids. CDR3 sequence: CASSLYRDSDQYF. CDR3 DNA: TGTGCCAGCAGTTTATACCGGGACTCCGACCAGTATTTT.

V and J are TRBV28 and TRBJ2-7; no clear D. Looked up from germline, CDR1 is MDHEN and CDR2 is SYDVKM. CDR3 length: 13 residues. Trimming pared 3 bases from V and 6 bases from J, leaving 12 bases between. Here the CDR3 reads CASSFPSGPEQYF. The DNA for the CDR3 is TGTGCCAGCAGTTTCCCGTCCGGACCCGAGCAGTACTTC.

Ten or more counts support this clonotype. The CDR3 bases are TGTGCCAGTAGTAAGAATACCGGGGAGCTGTTTTTT. Protein product: CASSKNTGELFF. The rearrangement uses TRBV19 and TRBJ2-2; unclear D gene. This CDR3 contains 12 residues. Trimming left V 4 bases short and J 5 bases short, with 5 bases between. Germline CDR1 reads LNHDA; CDR2 reads SQIVND (reference sequence).

The chain combines TRBV10-3 with TRBJ2-5; a weak D match, TRBD2 (6 bases). Between the trimmed V and J ends, which lost 4 bases and 5 bases, there was a span of 11 bases. CDR3 length: 13 residues. CDR1 is ENHRY and CDR2 is SYGVKD in the germline V gene. CDR3: CAISGTSGETQYF. The CDR3 DNA reads as TGTGCCATCAGTGGGACCAGCGGGGAGACCCAGTACTTC.

This clonotype has ten or more counts. In DNA, the CDR3 is TGTGCCAGCAGCGTAGATAGGACGGACATCTACGAGCAGTACTTC. Protein product: CASSVDRTDIYEQYF. This rearrangement joins TRBV9 to TRBJ2-7; TRBD1 might be the D (5 bases). Germline lookup yields CDR1 SGDLS and CDR2 YYNGEE. Trimming took 0 bases from V and 3 from J, leaving 13 bases between them. The CDR3 spans 15 residues.

Of note for this clonotype: A much larger clone differs by one base, so this may be a read error. This sequence joins TRBV7-2 and TRBJ2-3; maybe TRBD2 (6 bases). The CDR3 has 15 residues. Germline loops: CDR1 SGHTA, CDR2 FQGNSA. V was clipped by 5 bases and J by 5 bases, with 17 bases between them. CDR3 sequence reads: CASSPVGGTKDTQYF. The CDR3 coding sequence is TGTGCCAGCAGCCCCGTTGGGGGGACCAAAGATACGCAGTATTTT.

This clonotype was picked up many times. The rearrangement uses TRBV6-2 or TRBV6-3 and TRBJ2-3; 9 bases match TRBD1. V lost 6 bases, J lost 4 bases, and 8 bases stayed unmatched. This CDR3 is built from 15 residues. Germline CDR1 MNHEY, CDR2 SVGEGT. The CDR3 here is CASRKGQGFSDTQYF. For the CDR3, the DNA is TGTGCCAGCAGGAAGGGACAGGGTTTCTCAGATACGCAGTATTTT.

V and J are TRBV20-1 and TRBJ2-7, with D perhaps TRBD1 or TRBD2 (7 bases each). Trimming took 0 bases from V and 6 from J, leaving 15 bases between them. Germline V CDR1 and CDR2: DFQATT, SNEGSKA (reference sequence). The CDR3 runs 14 residues. CDR3: CSARDSGGGGEQYF. The CDR3 DNA follows: TGCAGTGCTAGAGATTCAGGGGGGGGCGGCGAGCAGTACTTC.

This clonotype was counted ten times or more. V gene TRBV3-1 combines with J gene TRBJ2-1; the D call may be TRBD1 or TRBD2 (5 bases each). CDR3 length equals 19 residues. V lost 1 base and J 6 bases, leaving 25 bases between the germline ends. CDR1 and CDR2 (germline): LGHDT, YNNKEL (reference sequence). CDR3 in amino acids: CASSQVGIPGHRTFNEQFF. The DNA of the CDR3 is TGTGCCAGCAGCCAAGTGGGGATCCCGGGGCATCGAACCTTCAATGAGCAGTTCTTC.

This clonotype was counted many times. The chain carries TRBV18 and TRBJ2-5; the D gene is possibly TRBD2 (5 bases). CDR1 is KGHSH, CDR2 LQKENI, per germline. V gave up 2 bases and J gave up 5 bases, with 15 bases separating them. The CDR3 is 15 residues long. This chain's CDR3 is CASSPLDHERETQYF. The CDR3 DNA sequence: TGTGCCAGCTCACCATTAGACCACGAGCGGGAGACCCAGTACTTC.

In this sample, this clonotype turned up a few times. The chain uses TRBV5-4 and TRBJ2-7; a weak D match, TRBD1 (6 bases). V was pared by 3 bases and J by 7 bases, with 29 bases between. Germline V gene data show CDR1 as SGHNT and CDR2 as YYREEE (reference sequence). The CDR3 covers 18 residues. The CDR3 loop is CASSSASPGAPLKQEQYF. The CDR3 coding sequence is TGTGCCAGCAGCTCCGCCTCTCCAGGGGCCCCCCTAAAGCAAGAGCAGTACTTC.

At least ten counts were recorded for this clonotype. V and J are TRBV7-6 and TRBJ2-1; TRBD2 matches 10 bases. The germline gives CDR1 SGHVS, CDR2 FNYEAQ. The V gene end was trimmed by 5 bases and the J gene end by 8 bases; junction bases not matched to a gene: 9. The CDR3 runs to 15 residues. The CDR3 reads CASSTASGSLDEQFF. In nucleotides, the CDR3 is TGTGCCAGCAGCACCGCTAGCGGGAGTTTGGATGAGCAGTTCTTC.

Many counts were recorded for this clonotype. This CDR3 is CASRGPGTGVSPLHF. The CDR3, as DNA: TGTGCCAGCAGAGGCCCGGGGACAGGGGTCTCACCCCTCCACTTT. The chain recombines TRBV6-5 with TRBJ1-6; 10 nucleotides align to TRBD1. Losses at the gene ends were 6 bases for V and 10 bases for J; bases not matched to a gene: 9. Per the germline V gene, CDR1 is MNHEY and CDR2 is SVGAGI. CDR3 length: 15 residues.

This clonotype was picked up many times. In DNA, the CDR3 is TGTGCCAGCAGTAAAGGCTCGGACTATGGCTACACCTTC. Protein sequence: CASSKGSDYGYTF. The chain links TRBV6-2 or TRBV6-3 to TRBJ1-2, with no clear D. This CDR3 is 13 amino acids long. Trimming stripped 5 bases from V and 3 bases from J, with 10 bases between. Per the germline V gene, CDR1 is MNHEY and CDR2 is SVGEGT.

This clonotype showed up just a few times. J is TRBJ2-1 and V is TRBV28; D not resolved. Germline V gives CDR1 MDHEN, CDR2 SYDVKM. Trimming removed 6 bases at V and 6 bases at J, with 9 bases between. The CDR3 totals 12 residues. Written as DNA, the CDR3 is TGTGCCAGCAGAACCCTTTCCAATGAGCAGTTCTTC. Translating gives CASRTLSNEQFF.

This clonotype was seen many times. The chain is built from TRBV29-1 and TRBJ2-5, with 8 bases aligning to TRBD2. This CDR3 comprises 13 residues. Trimming at V came to 3 bases and at J to 4 bases, leaving 4 bases not matched to a gene. Germline CDR1 and CDR2: SQVTM and ANQGSEA. The CDR3 DNA reads TGCAGCGTTGACGGGGGGGGAGGAGAGACCCAGTACTTC. The encoded protein is CSVDGGGGETQYF.

This clonotype has a count of ten or more. The chain couples TRBV5-4 to TRBJ2-1, with D possibly TRBD2 on 6 matching bases. Trimming pared 2 bases from V and 6 bases from J, leaving 9 bases between. The germline CDR1 and CDR2 sequences are SGHNT and YYREEE (reference sequence). This CDR3 comprises 13 residues. CDR3 nucleotide sequence: TGTGCCAGCAGCTTTTCGCGGGGCAATGAGCAGTTCTTC. It yields the protein CASSFSRGNEQFF. The whole variable domain, remainder taken from reference TRBV5-4 and TRBJ2-1, is ETGVTQSPTHLIKTRGQQVTLRCSSQSGHNTVSWYQQALGQGPQFIFQYYREEENGRGNFPPRFSGLQFPNYSSELNVNALELDDSALYLCASSFSRGNEQFFGPGTRLTVL.

The chain recombines TRBV11-3 with TRBJ2-7; possible D gene TRBD2, 5 bases. Germline V gene data show CDR1 as SGHNT and CDR2 as YENEEA. The CDR3 loop spans 14 amino acids. Trimming removed 5 bases at V and 6 bases at J, with 17 bases between. The CDR3 loop reads CASSPRWGAREQYF. The CDR3 DNA follows: TGTGCCAGCAGCCCCCGTTGGGGAGCGCGCGAGCAGTACTTC.

The sample holds many counts of this clonotype. The chain carries TRBV4-1 and TRBJ2-3, with TRBD2 matching 7 bases. The germline V gene encodes CDR1 MGHRA and CDR2 YSYEKL. This CDR3 is built from 17 residues. J lost 5 bases, V lost 0 bases, and 11 bases had no gene match. In DNA form, the CDR3 reads TGCGCCAGCAGCCAAGAACGAGTCGCGGGAGTTTTAGATACGCAGTATTTT. Protein sequence: CASSQERVAGVLDTQYF.

Concerning this clonotype itself: This sequence is one base from a far larger clone and is likely a read error. CDR3: CASGDGSANALTF. The CDR3 bases are TGTGCCAGCGGAGATGGGTCGGCCAACGCCCTGACTTTC. The V gene is TRBV13, the J gene TRBJ2-6; D not certain. In germline, CDR1 is PRHDT, CDR2 FYEKMQ (reference sequence). The CDR3 is 13 residues long. Full variable domain (remainder filled in from reference TRBV13 and TRBJ2-6): AAGVIQSPRHLIKEKRETATLKCYPIPRHDTVYWYQQGPGQDPQFLISFYEKMQSDKGSIPDRFSAQQFSDYHSELNMSSLELGDSALYFCASGDGSANALTFGAGSRLTVL.

The chain joins TRBV6-2 or TRBV6-3 to TRBJ2-1, with D possibly being TRBD1 or TRBD2 (5 bases each). V was clipped by 6 bases and J by 4 bases, with 10 bases between them. The CDR3 runs 13 residues. The germline CDR1 and CDR2 sequences are MNHEY and SVGEGT. CDR3 sequence reads: CASSVGEYNEQFF. The CDR3 DNA reads TGTGCCAGCAGCGTGGGGGAGTACAATGAGCAGTTCTTC.

This clonotype showed up many times. The chain employs TRBV6-2 or TRBV6-3 and TRBJ2-1; 10 nucleotides line up with TRBD2. The V and J ends lost 4 bases and 15 bases, in that order; junction bases with no gene match: 12. Per germline, CDR1 MNHEY and CDR2 SVGEGT. The CDR3 is made up of 14 amino acids. The CDR3: CASSSGVERTSGFF. The CDR3 nucleotides are TGTGCCAGCAGTTCAGGGGTCGAGAGGACTAGCGGGTTCTTC.

This clonotype was observed at least ten times. The chain is built from TRBV4-1 and TRBJ1-2, with D hard to call. Trimming shortened V by 1 base and J by 4 bases, and 10 bases separated the two germline ends. The CDR3 totals 14 residues. Germline CDR1 is MGHRA and CDR2 is YSYEKL. The CDR3 sequence: CASSQGRGFYGYTF. CDR3 DNA: TGCGCCAGCAGCCAAGGTCGAGGGTTCTATGGCTACACCTTC.

Of note for this clonotype: A read error likely explains this, since a far larger clone differs by one base. J is TRBJ2-4 and V is TRBV5-4; D call uncertain. The CDR3 consists of 17 residues. Germline CDR1 and CDR2: SGHNT and YYREEE (reference sequence). Trimming removed 4 bases from V and 0 bases from J, with 17 bases in between. The CDR3: CASSVAPGHLAKNIQYF. The CDR3 coding sequence is TGTGCCAGCAGCGTAGCTCCTGGGCATCTAGCCAAAAACATTCAGTACTTC. The full variable domain, its missing parts supplied by reference TRBV5-4 and TRBJ2-4, is ETGVTQSPTHLIKTRGQQVTLRCSSQSGHNTVSWYQQALGQGPQFIFQYYREEENGRGNFPPRFSGLQFPNYSSELNVNALELDDSALYLCASSVAPGHLAKNIQYFGAGTRLSVL.

This clonotype has at least ten counts. The DNA for the CDR3 is TGTGCCAGCAGTTTCCGGGGGGGTGGGGCCAACGTCCTGACTTTC. It yields the protein CASSFRGGGANVLTF. The genes are TRBV7-2 and TRBJ2-6; 8 nucleotides agree with TRBD2. V was clipped by 6 bases and J by 3 bases; unmatched bases: 4. This CDR3 spans 15 amino acids. Germline V gene sequence: CDR1 SGHTA, CDR2 FQGNSA.

This clonotype was seen at least ten times. The V gene is TRBV7-6, the J gene TRBJ2-3; possibly TRBD2 for D (7 bases). Germline CDR1 SGHVS, CDR2 FNYEAQ. Trimming took 5 bases from V and 5 from J, leaving 11 bases between them. This CDR3 is built from 13 residues. The CDR3 is CASSRGRGDTQYF. DNA for the CDR3: TGTGCCAGCAGCAGGGGGAGGGGAGATACGCAGTATTTT. Full variable domain (outside the CDR3, taken from reference TRBV7-6 and TRBJ2-3): GAGVSQSPRYKVTKRGQDVALRCDPISGHVSLYWYRQALGQGPEFLTYFNYEAQQDKSGLPNDRFSAERPEGSISTLTIQRTEQRDSAMYRCASSRGRGDTQYFGPGTRLTVL.

As concerns this clonotype: A much larger clone differs by one base, so this may be a read error. The chain employs TRBV7-9 and TRBJ2-2, with 7 nucleotides matching TRBD1. The CDR3 covers 16 residues. Germline V gives CDR1 SEHNR, CDR2 FQNEAQ (reference sequence). The CDR3, as DNA: TGTACCAGCAGCGTACCAGGGGGTCGGGACACCGGGGAGCTGTTTTTT. This codes for CTSSVPGGRDTGELFF.